The rows below give T cell receptor beta chains drawn from one sample of a study of Graves' ophthalmopathy and Graves' hyperthyroidism. A single record per CDR3 protein comes from TCRdb applying MiXCR to the multiplex PCR reads. The sample includes over 450,000 distinct CDR3 sequences, around 14% of them seen just once. Material: blood. The receptors shown here come from a woman in her 30s with Graves' ophthalmopathy. Both conserved end residues are part of each CDR3. Fields, in order: V gene, D gene, J gene, clone size, CDR3 protein, CDR3 DNA. The D gene is left open where the match is weak. Clone size is shown for a subset of rows, as once, few, many or a class of expanded clone.

>TRBV12-3/TRBV12-4|.|TRBJ1-2|.
CASTFAWQKANYGYTF
TGTGCCAGCACCTTCGCCTGGCAGAAAGCTAACTATGGCTACACCTTC
>TRBV7-8|TRBD1|TRBJ2-7|many
CASSFSGTGVSYEQYF
TGTGCCAGCAGCTTCTCGGGGACAGGGGTCTCCTACGAGCAGTACTTC
>TRBV6-5|TRBD1|TRBJ2-5|many
CASSSYQGAWEETQYF
TGTGCCAGCAGTTCCTACCAGGGGGCCTGGGAAGAGACCCAGTACTTC
>TRBV5-5|.|TRBJ1-6|many
CASSWGRIYNSPLHF
TGTGCCAGCAGCTGGGGACGGATCTATAATTCACCCCTCCACTTT
>TRBV11-2|TRBD1|TRBJ1-1|.
CASSFKWRQGARNTEAFF
TGTGCCAGCAGCTTCAAATGGCGTCAGGGGGCCCGCAACACTGAAGCTTTCTTT
>TRBV24-1|TRBD1|TRBJ2-5|many
CATSRGGQTQETQYF
TGTGCCACCAGTCGTGGGGGACAGACGCAAGAGACCCAGTACTTC
>TRBV11-2|.|TRBJ1-2|many
CASSLDPGGYYGYTF
TGTGCCAGCAGCTTAGACCCGGGGGGGTACTATGGCTACACCTTC
>TRBV6-2/TRBV6-3|TRBD2|TRBJ2-7|.
CASSRTSGTTLLPSYEQYF
TGTGCCAGCAGCCGGACTAGCGGGACCACTCTACTCCCCTCCTACGAGCAGTACTTC
>TRBV28|TRBD2|TRBJ2-2|many
CASSWTRLAGDTGELFF
TGTGCCAGCAGTTGGACGCGACTAGCGGGAGACACCGGGGAGCTGTTTTTT
>TRBV30|TRBD2|TRBJ2-7|many
CAGQAAGGAYEQYF
TGTGCCGGACAAGCAGCGGGGGGAGCCTACGAGCAGTACTTC
>TRBV7-2|TRBD1|TRBJ2-5|many
CASSWDSQKRETQYF
TGTGCCAGCAGCTGGGACAGCCAGAAGAGAGAGACCCAGTACTTC
>TRBV11-1|TRBD2|TRBJ2-7|few
CASSLVLAGEQYF
TGTGCCAGCAGCTTAGTACTAGCGGGTGAGCAGTACTTC
>TRBV6-2/TRBV6-3|.|TRBJ2-5|many
CASSRVGETQYF
TGTGCCAGCAGCAGGGTAGGAGAGACCCAGTACTTC
>TRBV14|.|TRBJ2-4|many
CASSQDRNIQYF
TGTGCCAGCAGCCAAGATCGAAACATTCAGTACTTC
>TRBV12-3/TRBV12-4|.|TRBJ2-7|many
CASSFANRDHEQYF
TGTGCCAGCAGTTTCGCTAACAGGGACCACGAGCAGTACTTC
>TRBV4-1|TRBD2|TRBJ2-7|.
CASGPGSGGSEQYF
TGCGCCAGCGGGCCTGGGAGCGGGGGATCCGAGCAGTACTTC
>TRBV7-8|.|TRBJ1-2|many
CASSHRDSGGYTF
TGTGCCAGCAGCCACCGGGACTCGGGGGGCTACACCTTC
>TRBV2|TRBD1|TRBJ2-1|many
CASRLDRGLYNEQFF
TGTGCCAGCAGACTAGACAGGGGGCTTTACAATGAGCAGTTCTTC
>TRBV6-5|.|TRBJ1-2|many
CASTPMANYGYTF
TGTGCCAGCACCCCGATGGCCAACTATGGCTACACCTTC
>TRBV28|.|TRBJ2-7|many
CASSFEGDYEQYF
TGTGCCAGCAGTTTTGAGGGCGACTACGAGCAGTACTTC
>TRBV9|TRBD2|TRBJ2-7|.
CASSVSAGSSYEQYF
TGTGCCAGCAGCGTATCAGCGGGAAGCTCCTACGAGCAGTACTTC
>TRBV19|TRBD1|TRBJ1-2|many
CASLNRGSYGYTF
TGTGCCAGTCTGAACAGGGGAAGCTATGGCTACACCTTC